This TCR beta chain was identified in a study of T cell repertoires in cytomegalovirus infection. Study overall: Signatures in public TCR beta sequences pointed to both CMV infection and matching HLA type.

V was trimmed by 0 bases and J by 8 bases, leaving 15 bases between them. The CDR3 length is 15 residues. Germline loops: CDR1 KGHSH, CDR2 LQKENI. MiXCR, run by TCRdb on the reads, gives a single entry per CDR3 protein. The sample shows more than 400,000 distinct CDR3 sequences, around 27% of them seen only once. The chain is built from TRBV18 and TRBJ2-3; D assignment may be TRBD1 or TRBD2 (6 bases each). The TCR was taken from a human donor in good health (CMV status not recorded). Some clones in this sample may be carry-over from other donors' samples. Sequencing used PBMCs. Here the CDR3 DNA reads TGTGCCAGCTCACCACCGGCGGCAGGAGGGGGTACGCAGTATTTT. The encoded protein is CASSPPAAGGGTQYF.